The 24 T cell receptor beta chains presented below share a single source sample, sequenced in a study of cytomegalovirus exposure and HLA in healthy donors. 13 Jbeta primers and 60 Vbeta primers were used for the PCR. Generated by immunoSEQ multiplex PCR, the TCRdb table keeps only in-frame clones and is missing some. The sample lists some 130,000 clones; approximately 79% were seen once. The sample comprised PBMCs. Receptors originate from a male donor in good health and CMV-seronegative.

The chain joins TRBV4-3 to TRBJ2-2; TRBD1 is a possible D gene (5 bases). Per germline, CDR1 LGHNA and CDR2 YSLEER. This CDR3 has 16 residues. With 3 bases removed from V and 2 bases from J, the gap between germline ends came to 13 bases. CDR3 residues: CASSQQAGQNTGELFF. The CDR3 DNA reads TGCGCCAGCAGCCAGCAGGCAGGGCAAAACACCGGGGAGCTGTTTTTT.

The chain carries TRBV27 and TRBJ2-2; TRBD1 matches 7 bases. This CDR3 has 15 amino acids. Germline CDR1 reads MNHEY; CDR2 reads SMNVEV (reference sequence). The V gene end was trimmed by 1 base and the J gene end by 1 base; junction bases not matched to a gene: 0. The CDR3 sequence is CASSLWTGNTGELFF. The DNA of the CDR3 is TGTGCCAGCAGTTTATGGACAGGGAACACCGGGGAGCTGTTTTTT.

This chain connects TRBV28 to TRBJ1-2, with D possibly matching TRBD1 (5 bases). This CDR3 region has 11 residues. The germline gives CDR1 MDHEN, CDR2 SYDVKM. The CDR3 bases are TGTGCGGCAGGGCAAAACTATGGCTACACCTTC. Protein: CAAGQNYGYTF.

The chain carries TRBV20-1 and TRBJ2-1; D is uncertain. CDR1 and CDR2 from the germline V gene are DFQATT and SNEGSKA (reference sequence). Trimming removed 5 bases at V and 3 bases at J, with 5 bases between. The CDR3 length is 11 residues. CDR3 in DNA: TGCAGTGCTCGGGTCTACAATGAGCAGTTCTTC. Residues: CSARVYNEQFF.

The chain is built from TRBV6-1 and TRBJ2-5; 7 nucleotides match TRBD1. The end of the DNA fits TRBJ2-7 better, so the J call may be wrong. The germline CDR1 and CDR2 sequences are MNHNS and SASEGT. The CDR3 runs 14 residues. CDR3 in amino acids: CASRTPGQLYEQYF. CDR3 DNA: TGTGCCAGCAGGACCCCGGGACAGCTCTACGAGCAGTACTTC.

This clone was detected a few times. The chain recombines TRBV10-3 with TRBJ1-2; 8 bases are shared with TRBD1. The J segment lost 0 bases and the V segment lost 4 bases, leaving 1 base of the junction unmatched. Germline V gene lookup returns CDR1 ENHRY and CDR2 SYGVKD. The length of the CDR3 is 14 residues. This CDR3 is CAISVGQANYGYTF. The CDR3 nucleotides are TGTGCCATCAGTGTGGGACAGGCTAACTATGGCTACACCTTC.

The rearrangement uses TRBV7-2 and TRBJ1-2, with TRBD1 matching over 7 bases. Germline CDR1 and CDR2: SGHTA and FQGNSA. V dropped 5 bases and J dropped 2; count of bases not matched to a gene: 11. CDR3 length: 16 amino acids. The CDR3 loop reads CASSTRQGQNNYGYTF. DNA for the CDR3: TGTGCCAGCAGCACACGACAGGGCCAGAACAACTATGGCTACACCTTC.

The rearrangement joins TRBV19 to TRBJ1-2, with D maybe TRBD1 (6 bases). Germline-derived CDR1 and CDR2 are LNHDA and SQIVND (reference sequence). V dropped 7 bases and J dropped 0 bases, with 9 bases sitting between them. CDR3 length: 13 residues. The CDR3 here is CASNRVTNYGYTF. The CDR3 DNA is TGTGCCAGTAACAGGGTTACTAACTATGGCTACACCTTC.

The chain uses TRBV7-2 and TRBJ2-7, with D possibly being TRBD2 (6 bases). The CDR3 spans 15 residues. V lost 5 bases to trimming and J lost 4 bases, with 18 bases between them. Germline V CDR1 and CDR2: SGHTA, FQGNSA. CDR3 region: CASSQAPGGIYEQYF. CDR3 bases: TGTGCCAGCAGCCAGGCCCCCGGGGGAATATACGAGCAGTACTTC.

The CDR3 DNA follows: TGTGCCTGGAGTGACCAGATTGTAGAGACCCAGTACTTC. Its protein product is CAWSDQIVETQYF. The chain links TRBV30 to TRBJ2-5, with no clear D. V gave up 1 base and J gave up 4 bases, with 10 bases separating them. CDR1 and CDR2 (germline): GTSNPN, SVGIG (reference sequence). The CDR3 extends over 13 amino acids. Full variable domain (remainder filled in from reference TRBV30 and TRBJ2-5): SQTIHQWPATLVQPVGSPLSLECTVEGTSNPNLYWYRQAAGRGLQLLFYSVGIGQISSEVPQNLSASRPQDRQFILSSKKLLLSDSGFYLCAWSDQIVETQYFGPGTRLLVL.

This chain uses TRBV5-1 with TRBJ1-1, with a possible D match to TRBD1 (5 bases). Trimming pared 1 base from V and 1 base from J, leaving 11 bases between. CDR1 and CDR2 (germline): SGHRS, YFSETQ. This CDR3 region has 15 residues. CDR3 coding DNA: TGCGCCAGCAGCTTGTCCGGGGGGACGAACACTGAAGCTTTCTTT. This sequence encodes CASSLSGGTNTEAFF.

In DNA form, the CDR3 reads TGTGCCAGCAGCCAATGGGACGGACTATCCTACGAGCAGTACTTC. Translation gives CASSQWDGLSYEQYF. The V call is TRBV14, the J call TRBJ2-7; D may be TRBD2 (6 bases). CDR1 SGHDN and CDR2 FVKESK come from the germline V gene. Trimming stripped 2 bases from V and 1 base from J, with 12 bases between. This CDR3 is 15 amino acids long.

The chain is built from TRBV19 and TRBJ1-5, with unresolved D. The CDR3 totals 15 residues. Trimming removed 6 bases at V and 2 bases at J, with 14 bases between. Germline lookup yields CDR1 LNHDA and CDR2 SQIVND (reference sequence). In DNA, the CDR3 is TGTGCCAGTAGACCTGGGGAGGGTGGCAATCAGCCCCAGCATTTT. Translation: CASRPGEGGNQPQHF.

V gene TRBV19 combines with J gene TRBJ1-1; D not resolved. Germline V gene data show CDR1 as LNHDA and CDR2 as SQIVND (reference sequence). V lost 5 bases to trimming and J lost 0 bases, with 13 bases between them. This CDR3 has 15 amino acids. The CDR3 here is CASSPSSGLNTEAFF. DNA for the CDR3: TGTGCCAGTAGTCCGTCCAGCGGGTTGAACACTGAAGCTTTCTTT.

This chain joins TRBV19 and TRBJ1-5; TRBD1 is a possible D gene (6 bases). V dropped 5 bases and J dropped 3 bases, with 14 bases sitting between them. CDR1 is LNHDA and CDR2 is SQIVND in the germline V gene (reference sequence). This CDR3 spans 15 amino acids. CDR3 DNA sequence: TGTGCCAGTAGTGGAGACAGGTTGATCAATCAGCCCCAGCATTTT. Translated: CASSGDRLINQPQHF.

The rearrangement joins TRBV19 to TRBJ2-7; TRBD1 aligns across 9 bases. Germline trimming cut 3 bases from V and 5 bases from J; bases unmatched to any gene: 2. The CDR3 spans 13 residues. In germline, CDR1 is LNHDA, CDR2 SQIVND (reference sequence). Here the CDR3 DNA reads TGTGCCAGTAGTATGAGGACAGGGGACGAGCAGTACTTC. The encoded protein is CASSMRTGDEQYF.

The chain recombines TRBV25-1 with TRBJ1-2, with 7 nucleotides matching TRBD1. The CDR3 spans 13 residues. V shed 2 bases, J shed 8 bases, and the junction held 5 bases outside the gene matches. Per germline, CDR1 MGHDK and CDR2 SYGVNS. CDR3 DNA sequence: TGTGCCAGCAGTGAAGCAAGGGGGCGAGGCTACACCTTC. It encodes CASSEARGRGYTF.

This clone has at least ten counts. The chain has TRBV2 and TRBJ2-7; TRBD1 agrees at 9 bases. The CDR3 has 15 amino acids. V lost 6 bases to trimming and J lost 6 bases; unmatched junction nucleotides: 12. The germline CDR1 and CDR2 sequences are SNHLY and FYNNEI. The CDR3 sequence: CASRSLGTGFPEQYF. The CDR3 region has the DNA TGTGCCAGCAGGAGCCTTGGGACAGGGTTCCCCGAGCAGTACTTC.

V is TRBV11-3 and J is TRBJ1-3, with D uncertain. V gave up 5 bases and J gave up 0 bases, with 8 bases separating them. Germline-derived CDR1 and CDR2 are SGHNT and YENEEA. This CDR3 comprises 14 residues. The CDR3 DNA follows: TGTGCCAGCAGCCGAGGGTCCTCTGGAAACACCATATATTTT. Translated, it gives CASSRGSSGNTIYF.

V and J are TRBV6-5 and TRBJ1-2; 8 bases are shared with TRBD1. The V gene's germline CDR1 is MNHEY and CDR2 SVGAGI. The junction had 11 bases not matched to a gene; V was cut back by 7 bases and J by 4 bases. The CDR3 consists of 15 residues. CDR3 residues: CASTQDRVGIYGYTF. The CDR3 bases are TGTGCCAGCACTCAGGACAGGGTGGGAATCTATGGCTACACCTTC.

V usage is TRBV12-5 and J usage is TRBJ1-1; 9 nucleotides align to TRBD1. Germline V gene data show CDR1 as LGHNT and CDR2 as FRNRAP. This CDR3 comprises 14 residues. V trimming: 5 bases; J trimming: 3 bases; junction bases outside the gene matches: 4. The CDR3: CASGPGQGDTEAFF. The CDR3 coding sequence is TGTGCTAGTGGTCCGGGACAGGGTGACACTGAAGCTTTCTTT.

V and J are TRBV23-1 and TRBJ2-5; no definite D call. TRBV23-1 is an ORF, and what it does is uncertain. This CDR3 has 21 residues. V was cut by 2 bases and J by 0 bases, with 28 bases left in between. The CDR3 DNA is TGCGCCAGCAGTCAACTTTTTTTCGGGTTTGAAACGGTCCCGTACCAAGAGACCCAGTACTTC. Translation gives CASSQLFFGFETVPYQETQYF.

This chain connects TRBV7-2 to TRBJ2-7; TRBD2 agrees at 9 bases. This CDR3 has 13 residues. Germline V gives CDR1 SGHTA, CDR2 FQGNSA. The J segment lost 3 bases and the V segment lost 8 bases, leaving 5 bases of the junction unmatched. The CDR3 here is CASGHSGGYEQYF. In DNA, the CDR3 is TGTGCCAGCGGTCATAGCGGGGGCTACGAGCAGTACTTC.

The chain is built from TRBV7-8 and TRBJ2-2; TRBD2 aligns across 10 bases. The CDR3 consists of 15 residues. The trim removed 5 bases at V and 5 bases at J, leaving 5 bases unmatched. Per germline, CDR1 SGHVS and CDR2 FQNEAQ. CDR3 sequence: CASSGYSGGTGELFF. CDR3 nucleotide sequence: TGTGCCAGCAGCGGATATAGCGGGGGGACCGGGGAGCTGTTTTTT.